Listed here are 29 T cell receptor beta chains from one sample, sequenced in a study of cytomegalovirus exposure and HLA in healthy donors (dated 2017 in TCRdb). Library preparation employed the immunoSEQ multiplex PCR assay. For the multiplex PCR, a mixture combining 60 forward primers for TCR Vbeta segments and 13 reverse primers for TCR Jbeta segments was used. In its TCRdb copy, this immuneACCESS table keeps in-frame sequences only and misses some clones. Where compared with another copy, unresolved V genes explain less than half of these, and the others have no known cause. This sample comprises about 170,000 clones, around 72% of them detected only once. Around 3.1% of the sample goes to the ten largest clones. The sequenced sample consisted of PBMCs. The receptors here all came from a woman aged 50 to 60 in good health and CMV-seropositive.

The chain joins TRBV6-6 to TRBJ1-5; 9 bases line up with TRBD1. V gave up 5 bases and J gave up 6 bases; unmatched junction bases: 2. Germline assignment: CDR1 MNHNY and CDR2 SVGAGI (reference sequence). The CDR3 contains 13 residues. CDR3 residues: CASSRQGGQPQHF. The CDR3 coding sequence is TGTGCCAGCAGTAGACAGGGGGGTCAGCCCCAGCATTTT.

V is TRBV5-4 and J is TRBJ2-6; 7 bases fit TRBD1. This CDR3 has 14 amino acids. CDR1 and CDR2 (germline): SGHNT, YYREEE (reference sequence). V trimming: 1 base; J trimming: 15 bases; junction bases outside the gene matches: 10. CDR3: CASSLQGDSRGLTF. In DNA form, the CDR3 reads TGTGCCAGCAGCTTGCAGGGGGATAGTAGAGGCCTGACTTTC. Filled out from reference TRBV5-4 and TRBJ2-6, the complete variable domain reads ETGVTQSPTHLIKTRGQQVTLRCSSQSGHNTVSWYQQALGQGPQFIFQYYREEENGRGNFPPRFSGLQFPNYSSELNVNALELDDSALYLCASSLQGDSRGLTFGAGSRLTVL.

The J gene is TRBJ1-2, the V gene TRBV29-1; 10 bases line up with TRBD1. With 6 bases clipped from V and 7 bases from J, the junction kept 8 bases outside the gene matches. CDR3 size: 13 residues. Germline-derived CDR1 and CDR2 are SQVTM and ANQGSEA. The CDR3 DNA reads as TGCAGCGTCCCCCGGGACAGGGGTTCTGGCTACACCTTC. Its protein product is CSVPRDRGSGYTF.

This chain joins TRBV9 and TRBJ1-1; D not resolved. V was pared by 0 bases and J by 4 bases, with 10 bases between. The CDR3 has 14 residues. Germline loops: CDR1 SGDLS, CDR2 YYNGEE. DNA for the CDR3: TGTGCCAGCAGCGTAGATGAGGGTATCACTGAAGCTTTCTTT. This codes for CASSVDEGITEAFF.

A remark on this clone: The same CDR3 arises from other DNA sequences in this sample as well. The chain uses TRBV19 and TRBJ1-4, with 8 bases lining up with TRBD1. V lost 3 bases to trimming and J lost 8 bases; unmatched junction nucleotides: 5. The CDR3 is 14 amino acids. Per germline, CDR1 LNHDA and CDR2 SQIVND (reference sequence). Here the CDR3 reads CASSIGQGREKLFF. For the CDR3, the DNA is TGTGCCAGTAGTATTGGACAGGGCAGGGAAAAACTGTTTTTT.

The rearrangement links TRBV2 to TRBJ2-7, with 7 positions matching TRBD1. CDR3 length: 13 amino acids. Germline assignment: CDR1 SNHLY and CDR2 FYNNEI. J was trimmed by 5 bases and V by 3 bases; bases with no gene match: 4. The CDR3 nucleotides are TGTGCCAGCAGTGAGGGACAGATCCACGAGCAGTACTTC. Its translation: CASSEGQIHEQYF.

The rearrangement joins TRBV5-4 to TRBJ2-5; TRBD1 matches at 7 bases. With V trimmed by 1 base and J by 5 bases, 8 bases remained unmatched. The CDR3 consists of 15 residues. CDR1 and CDR2 (germline): SGHNT, YYREEE (reference sequence). CDR3 sequence: CASSLLGQTSETQYF. The DNA of the CDR3 is TGTGCCAGCAGCTTGTTGGGACAGACGTCTGAGACCCAGTACTTC. The full variable domain, in which reference TRBV5-4 and TRBJ2-5 provide the parts outside the CDR3, is ETGVTQSPTHLIKTRGQQVTLRCSSQSGHNTVSWYQQALGQGPQFIFQYYREEENGRGNFPPRFSGLQFPNYSSELNVNALELDDSALYLCASSLLGQTSETQYFGPGTRLLVL.

The chain recombines TRBV7-3 with TRBJ2-1, with TRBD2 identical over 13 bases. The CDR3 is made up of 15 amino acids. CDR1 is SGHTA, CDR2 FQGTGA, per germline. J lost 5 bases, V lost 5 bases, and 3 bases had no gene match. As DNA, the CDR3 is TGTGCCAGCAGCGTCGGGACTAGCGGGAACAATGAGCAGTTCTTC. Translated: CASSVGTSGNNEQFF.

V gene TRBV27 combines with J gene TRBJ1-3; D is possibly TRBD1 (5 bases). Deletions cut 6 bases from V and 0 bases from J, with 12 bases between. In germline, CDR1 is MNHEY, CDR2 SMNVEV (reference sequence). This CDR3 is 15 amino acids long. CDR3 in amino acids: CASSSVGLSGNTIYF. The CDR3 bases are TGTGCCAGCAGCTCGGTGGGGCTCTCTGGAAACACCATATATTTT.

This clone was observed a few times. CDR3 residues: CAWSDLTGSSQYF. The CDR3 nucleotides are TGTGCCTGGAGCGACCTGACAGGCTCCTCGCAGTACTTC. This rearrangement joins TRBV30 to TRBJ2-7; TRBD1 might be the D (6 bases). This CDR3 region has 13 residues. Germline CDR1 is GTSNPN and CDR2 is SVGIG (reference sequence). Between the trimmed V and J ends, which lost 3 bases and 9 bases, there was a span of 18 bases.

The V and J genes are TRBV4-3 and TRBJ2-7; 7 bases align to TRBD1. CDR3 length: 16 residues. The germline V gene has CDR1 LGHNA and CDR2 YSLEER. The V segment lost 5 bases and the J segment 3 bases; nucleotides outside the gene matches: 13. The CDR3 reads CASSFERGGQYYEQYF. DNA for the CDR3: TGCGCCAGCAGCTTCGAGCGAGGGGGACAGTACTACGAGCAGTACTTC.

This rearrangement joins TRBV7-2 to TRBJ2-1, with TRBD2 identical over 14 bases. The CDR3 contains 15 residues. Germline CDR1 and CDR2: SGHTA and FQGNSA. V was clipped by 3 bases and J by 8 bases; unmatched bases: 3. The CDR3 DNA follows: TGTGCCAGCAGCTTGGGGACTAGCGGGGGATATGAGCAGTTCTTC. As protein: CASSLGTSGGYEQFF.

The chain carries TRBV6-1 and TRBJ1-5, with a possible D match to TRBD1 (5 bases). Trimming removed 8 bases from V and 3 bases from J, with 14 bases in between. The CDR3 has 14 residues. The germline gives CDR1 MNHNS, CDR2 SASEGT. CDR3: CASERGRVNQPQHF. The CDR3 bases are TGTGCCAGCGAAAGGGGCAGGGTCAATCAGCCCCAGCATTTT.

The rearrangement joins TRBV6-5 to TRBJ1-1; D perhaps matches TRBD1 (5 bases). Germline V lookup: CDR1 MNHEY, CDR2 SVGAGI. The CDR3 is 14 residues long. V was clipped by 2 bases and J by 0 bases, with 7 bases between them. The CDR3 is CASSYGALNTEAFF. DNA of the CDR3: TGTGCCAGCAGTTACGGGGCTTTGAACACTGAAGCTTTCTTT.

The V call is TRBV7-9, the J call TRBJ1-4; TRBD1 agrees at 8 bases. CDR3 length: 14 residues. V shed 6 bases and J 6 bases; nucleotides not matched to a gene: 6. CDR1 SEHNR and CDR2 FQNEAQ come from the germline V gene (reference sequence). The CDR3 bases are TGTGCCAGCAGTCAGGACAGGGTATATGAAAAACTGTTTTTT. Its protein is CASSQDRVYEKLFF.

The chain is built from TRBV7-9 and TRBJ1-1, with a possible D match to TRBD1 (5 bases). The CDR3 runs to 13 residues. The V end was cut by 4 bases, the J end by 5 bases, with 11 bases between. Germline V gene data show CDR1 as SEHNR and CDR2 as FQNEAQ (reference sequence). The CDR3 protein is CASSSRPGTEAFF. In DNA form, the CDR3 reads TGTGCCAGCAGCTCCAGGCCAGGGACTGAAGCTTTCTTT.

V and J are TRBV25-1 and TRBJ2-1; D might be TRBD1 (7 bases). The V end was cut by 2 bases, the J end by 8 bases, with 16 bases between. The CDR3 extends over 15 amino acids. The germline V gene encodes CDR1 MGHDK and CDR2 SYGVNS. The CDR3 DNA reads as TGTGCCAGCAGTGAAGCGGGACAGTCTTATGATGAGCAGTTCTTC. Protein sequence: CASSEAGQSYDEQFF.

This chain connects TRBV18 to TRBJ2-2; 7 bases align to TRBD1. The J segment lost 5 bases and the V segment lost 2 bases, leaving 8 bases of the junction unmatched. The CDR3 runs to 16 residues. Germline values: CDR1 KGHSH, CDR2 LQKENI. The CDR3 loop is CASSPNAARGTGELFF. The CDR3 bases are TGTGCCAGCTCACCAAACGCGGCCAGGGGGACCGGGGAGCTGTTTTTT.

This chain links TRBV7-9 with TRBJ2-7; 10 bases map to TRBD1. V lost 4 bases, J lost 7 bases, and 13 bases stayed unmatched. The CDR3 has 16 residues. Germline CDR1 is SEHNR and CDR2 is FQNEAQ (reference sequence). CDR3 sequence: CASSWPPGTGAREQYF. The CDR3 DNA follows: TGTGCCAGCAGCTGGCCCCCCGGGACAGGGGCTCGGGAGCAGTACTTC.

This clone was counted between two and nine times. This chain connects TRBV28 to TRBJ2-5; D unclear. Germline V gene data show CDR1 as MDHEN and CDR2 as SYDVKM. The CDR3 loop spans 13 amino acids. V was shortened by 1 base and J by 2 bases, with 5 bases between the two germline ends. CDR3 residues: CASSLSSQETQYF. The CDR3 DNA sequence: TGTGCCAGCAGTTTATCGTCGCAAGAGACCCAGTACTTC.

Remarks on this clone: The junction departs from the called germline gene at one end, perhaps through a read error. The chain has TRBV5-1 and TRBJ2-1; D unresolved. CDR3 size: 13 residues. CDR1 is SGHRS, CDR2 YFSETQ, per germline. The CDR3 loop is CASRLGERGEQFF. The CDR3, as DNA: TGCGCCAGCAGGTTGGGCGAGCGTGGGGAGCAGTTCTTC.

The genes are TRBV18 and TRBJ2-3; 8 bases map to TRBD1. The CDR3 is 14 amino acids. Germline V gene data show CDR1 as KGHSH and CDR2 as LQKENI. The V and J ends lost 8 bases and 5 bases, in that order; junction bases with no gene match: 9. CDR3 coding DNA: TGTGCCAGCGCGGAGGACAGGGCGGGAGATACGCAGTATTTT. This translates into CASAEDRAGDTQYF.

The chain links TRBV4-1 to TRBJ1-2; D possibly corresponds to TRBD1 (5 bases). This CDR3 spans 15 amino acids. Germline-derived CDR1 and CDR2 are MGHRA and YSYEKL. The ends were cut back, 0 bases at V and 4 bases at J, with 12 bases in the middle. In DNA form, the CDR3 reads TGCGCCAGCAGCCAAGACCCGGCTGGGGCCTATGGCTACACCTTC. Encoded protein: CASSQDPAGAYGYTF.

This clone was observed a few times. This chain uses TRBV11-1 with TRBJ2-5; D may be TRBD1 (6 bases). V was pared by 5 bases and J by 0 bases, with 19 bases between. This CDR3 has 17 residues. Germline lookup yields CDR1 SGHAT and CDR2 FQDESV (reference sequence). The CDR3 region is CASSPSLGAPYQETQYF. CDR3 nucleotides: TGTGCCAGCAGCCCTTCACTGGGGGCTCCGTACCAAGAGACCCAGTACTTC.

The chain has TRBV15 and TRBJ2-1; 10 bases are shared with TRBD2. Germline CDR1 and CDR2: LNHNV and YYDKDF (reference sequence). This CDR3 is built from 15 residues. J gave up 9 bases and V 4 bases, and 9 bases lay outside the gene matches. The DNA for the CDR3 is TGTGCCACCAGCACCAAGCGGGAGGGCCGGGGTGAGCAGTTCTTC. Its translation is CATSTKREGRGEQFF.

This clone was seen a single time. The chain is built from TRBV19 and TRBJ1-5; D is unclear. The germline CDR1 and CDR2 sequences are LNHDA and SQIVND (reference sequence). The V and J ends lost 8 bases and 1 base respectively, with 15 bases between them. This CDR3 has 15 residues. The CDR3 is CASDRGLMSNQPQHF. Here the CDR3 DNA reads TGTGCCAGTGATCGCGGTCTTATGAGCAATCAGCCCCAGCATTTT.

This clone was counted only a few times. This CDR3 is also generated by other DNA sequences in the sample. Here the CDR3 DNA reads TGTGCCAGCAGCTTAGCGGGGGGGAGCACAGATACGCAGTATTTT. Its protein product is CASSLAGGSTDTQYF. J is TRBJ2-3 and V is TRBV7-6; 7 positions agree with TRBD2. Unmatched junction bases numbered 0, after V lost 0 bases and J lost 0 bases. Germline V gives CDR1 SGHVS, CDR2 FNYEAQ. There are 15 residues in the CDR3.

The chain employs TRBV4-1 and TRBJ1-3, with a possible D match to TRBD1 (5 bases). From germline, CDR1 is MGHRA and CDR2 YSYEKL. The CDR3 totals 15 residues. The V gene lost 0 bases and the J gene lost 9 bases, with 15 bases spanning the gap. The CDR3, as DNA: TGCGCCAGCAGCCAAGATACGGGCTCCAGGGTCACCATATATTTT. Protein product: CASSQDTGSRVTIYF.

There are many counts of this clone. The chain carries TRBV11-3 and TRBJ2-1, with 7 positions matching TRBD2. The length of the CDR3 is 15 residues. Germline CDR1 SGHNT, CDR2 YENEEA. Trimming cost V 5 bases and J 0 bases; bases outside gene matches: 4. The CDR3 protein is CASSHLAASYNEQFF. In DNA, the CDR3 is TGTGCCAGCAGCCACCTAGCGGCCTCCTACAATGAGCAGTTCTTC.